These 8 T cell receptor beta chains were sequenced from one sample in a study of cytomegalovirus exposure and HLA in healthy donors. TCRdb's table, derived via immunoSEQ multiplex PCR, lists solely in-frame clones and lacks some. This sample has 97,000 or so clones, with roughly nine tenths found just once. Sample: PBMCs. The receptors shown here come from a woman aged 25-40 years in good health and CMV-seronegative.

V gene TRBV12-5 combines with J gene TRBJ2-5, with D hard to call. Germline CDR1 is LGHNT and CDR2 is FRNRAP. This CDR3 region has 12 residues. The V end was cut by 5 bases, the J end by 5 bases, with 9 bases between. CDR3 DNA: TGTGCTAGTGGTCCTCGTGTGGAGACCCAGTACTTC. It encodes CASGPRVETQYF.

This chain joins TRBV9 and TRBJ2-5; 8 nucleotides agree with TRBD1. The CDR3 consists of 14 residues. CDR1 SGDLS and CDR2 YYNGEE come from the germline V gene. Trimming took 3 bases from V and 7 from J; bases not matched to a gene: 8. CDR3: CASSEPGQGRTQYF. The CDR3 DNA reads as TGTGCCAGCAGCGAACCTGGACAGGGAAGGACCCAGTACTTC.

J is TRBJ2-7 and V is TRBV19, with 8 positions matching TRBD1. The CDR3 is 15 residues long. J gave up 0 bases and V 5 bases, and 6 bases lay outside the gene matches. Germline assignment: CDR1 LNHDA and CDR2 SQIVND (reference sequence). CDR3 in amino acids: CASSPGDRISYEQYF. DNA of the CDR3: TGTGCCAGTAGTCCGGGGGACAGGATCTCCTACGAGCAGTACTTC.

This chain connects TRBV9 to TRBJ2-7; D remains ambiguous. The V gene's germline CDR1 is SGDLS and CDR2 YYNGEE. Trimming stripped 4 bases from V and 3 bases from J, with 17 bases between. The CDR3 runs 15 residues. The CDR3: CASSFPAAAHYEQYF. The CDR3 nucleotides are TGTGCCAGCAGCTTCCCAGCCGCGGCTCACTACGAGCAGTACTTC.

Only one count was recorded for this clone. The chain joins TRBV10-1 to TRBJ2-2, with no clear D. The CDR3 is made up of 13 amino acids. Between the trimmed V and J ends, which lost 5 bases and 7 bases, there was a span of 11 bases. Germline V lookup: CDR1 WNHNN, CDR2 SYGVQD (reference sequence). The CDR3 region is CASSSLSHGELFF. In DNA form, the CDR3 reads TGCGCCAGCAGTTCCCTATCCCACGGGGAGCTGTTTTTT.

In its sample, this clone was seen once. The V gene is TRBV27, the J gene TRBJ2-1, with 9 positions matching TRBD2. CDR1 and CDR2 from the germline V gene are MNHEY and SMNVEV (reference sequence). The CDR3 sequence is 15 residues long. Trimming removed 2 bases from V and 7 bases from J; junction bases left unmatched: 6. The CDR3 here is CASSLTAGGQNEQFF. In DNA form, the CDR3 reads TGTGCCAGCAGTTTAACAGCGGGAGGTCAGAATGAGCAGTTCTTC.

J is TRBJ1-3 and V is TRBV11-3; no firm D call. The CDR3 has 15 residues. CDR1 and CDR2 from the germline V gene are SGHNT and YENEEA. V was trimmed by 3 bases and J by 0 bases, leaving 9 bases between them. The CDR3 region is CASSFGRFSGNTIYF. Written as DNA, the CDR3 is TGTGCCAGCAGCTTCGGGAGGTTCTCTGGAAACACCATATATTTT. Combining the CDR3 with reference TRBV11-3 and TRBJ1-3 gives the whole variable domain EAGVVQSPRYKIIEKKQPVAFWCNPISGHNTLYWYLQNLGQGPELLIRYENEEAVDDSQLPKDRFSAERLKGVDSTLKIQPAELGDSAVYLCASSFGRFSGNTIYFGEGSWLTVV.

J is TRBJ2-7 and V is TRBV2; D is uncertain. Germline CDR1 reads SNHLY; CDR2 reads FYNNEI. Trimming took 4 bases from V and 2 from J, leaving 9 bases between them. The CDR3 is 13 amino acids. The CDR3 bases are TGTGCCAGCAGTGCTTTACAGACCTACGAGCAGTACTTC. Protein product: CASSALQTYEQYF.